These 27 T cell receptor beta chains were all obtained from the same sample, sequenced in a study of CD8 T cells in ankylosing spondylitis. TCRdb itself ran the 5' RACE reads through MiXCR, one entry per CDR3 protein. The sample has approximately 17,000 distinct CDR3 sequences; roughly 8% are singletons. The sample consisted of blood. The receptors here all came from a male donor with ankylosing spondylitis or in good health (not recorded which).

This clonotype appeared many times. CDR3 region: CASSPGGTRRYNEQFF. The DNA for the CDR3 is TGTGCCAGCAGCCCAGGTGGGACTAGGCGGTACAATGAGCAGTTCTTC. The V call is TRBV21-1, the J call TRBJ2-1; no check of the table's D call, TRBD2, against the DNA was made. TRBV21-1 is a pseudogene. The CDR3 covers 16 residues.

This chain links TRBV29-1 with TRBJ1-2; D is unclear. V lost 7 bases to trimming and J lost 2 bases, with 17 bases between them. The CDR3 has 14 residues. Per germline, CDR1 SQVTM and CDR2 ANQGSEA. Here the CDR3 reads CSAFLGGENYGYTF. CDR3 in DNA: TGCAGCGCTTTCCTGGGCGGGGAGAACTATGGCTACACCTTC.

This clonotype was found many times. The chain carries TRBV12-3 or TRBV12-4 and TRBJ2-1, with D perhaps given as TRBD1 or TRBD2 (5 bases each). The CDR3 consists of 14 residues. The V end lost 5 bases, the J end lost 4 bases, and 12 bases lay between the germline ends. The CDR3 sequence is CASSAGTRYNEQFF. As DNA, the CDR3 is TGTGCCAGCAGTGCCGGGACCCGGTACAATGAGCAGTTCTTC.

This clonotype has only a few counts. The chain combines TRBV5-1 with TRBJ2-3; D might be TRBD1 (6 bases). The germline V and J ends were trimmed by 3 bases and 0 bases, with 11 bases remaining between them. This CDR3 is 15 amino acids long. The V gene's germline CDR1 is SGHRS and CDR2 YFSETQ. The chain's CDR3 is CASSSGQRSTDTQYF. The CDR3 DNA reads TGCGCCAGCAGCTCCGGACAGAGAAGCACAGATACGCAGTATTTT.

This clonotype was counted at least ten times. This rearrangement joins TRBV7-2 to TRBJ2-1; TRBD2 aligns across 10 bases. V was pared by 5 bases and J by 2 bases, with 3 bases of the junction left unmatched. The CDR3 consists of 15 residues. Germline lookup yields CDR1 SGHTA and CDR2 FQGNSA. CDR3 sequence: CASSPGTSAYNEQFF. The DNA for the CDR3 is TGTGCCAGCAGCCCCGGGACTAGCGCCTACAATGAGCAGTTCTTC.

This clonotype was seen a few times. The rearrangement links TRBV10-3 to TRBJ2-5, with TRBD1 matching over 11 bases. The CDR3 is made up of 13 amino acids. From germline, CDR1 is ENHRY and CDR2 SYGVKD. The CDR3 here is CASGQGAQETQYF. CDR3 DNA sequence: TGTGCTAGCGGACAGGGGGCTCAAGAGACCCAGTACTTC.

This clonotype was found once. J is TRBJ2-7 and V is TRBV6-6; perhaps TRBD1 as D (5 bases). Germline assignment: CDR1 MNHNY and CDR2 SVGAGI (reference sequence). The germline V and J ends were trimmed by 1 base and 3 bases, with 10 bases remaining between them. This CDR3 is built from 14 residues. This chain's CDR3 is CASSYYGAVYEQYF. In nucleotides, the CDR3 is TGTGCCAGCAGTTACTATGGGGCGGTCTACGAGCAGTACTTC.

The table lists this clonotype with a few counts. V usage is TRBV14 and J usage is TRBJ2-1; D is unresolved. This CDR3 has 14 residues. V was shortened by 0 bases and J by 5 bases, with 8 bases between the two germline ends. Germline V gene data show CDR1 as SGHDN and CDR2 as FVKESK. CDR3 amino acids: CASSQDWNDNEQFF. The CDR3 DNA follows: TGTGCCAGCAGCCAAGATTGGAACGACAATGAGCAGTTCTTC.

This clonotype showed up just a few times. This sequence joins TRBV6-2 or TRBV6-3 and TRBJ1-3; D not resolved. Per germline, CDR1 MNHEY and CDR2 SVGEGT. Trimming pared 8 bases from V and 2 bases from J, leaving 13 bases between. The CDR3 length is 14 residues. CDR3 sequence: CASDLDGAGNTIYF. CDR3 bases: TGTGCCAGCGACTTGGACGGAGCTGGAAACACCATATATTTT.

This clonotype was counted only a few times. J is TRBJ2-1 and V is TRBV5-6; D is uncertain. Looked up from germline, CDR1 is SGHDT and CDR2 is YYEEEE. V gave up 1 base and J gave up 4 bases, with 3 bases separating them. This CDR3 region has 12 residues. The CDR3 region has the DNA TGTGCCAGCAGCTTGTCGTACAATGAGCAGTTCTTC. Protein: CASSLSYNEQFF.

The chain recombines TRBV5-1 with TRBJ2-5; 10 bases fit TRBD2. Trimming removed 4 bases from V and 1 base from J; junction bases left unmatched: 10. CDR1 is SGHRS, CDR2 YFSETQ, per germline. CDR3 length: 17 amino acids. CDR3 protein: CASSPTSGDPIQETQYF. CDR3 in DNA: TGCGCCAGCAGCCCTACTAGCGGGGACCCGATCCAAGAGACCCAGTACTTC.

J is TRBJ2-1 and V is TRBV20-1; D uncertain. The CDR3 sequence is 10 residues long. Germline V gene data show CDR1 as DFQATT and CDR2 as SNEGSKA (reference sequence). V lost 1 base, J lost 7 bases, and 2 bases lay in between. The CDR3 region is CSARANEQFF. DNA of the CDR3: TGCAGTGCTAGAGCAAATGAGCAGTTCTTC.

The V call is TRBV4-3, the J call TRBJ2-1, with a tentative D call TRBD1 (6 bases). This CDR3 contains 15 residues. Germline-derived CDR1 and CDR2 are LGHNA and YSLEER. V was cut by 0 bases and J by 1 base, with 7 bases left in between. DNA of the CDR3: TGCGCCAGCAGCCAAGAAGGGGGATCCTACAATGAGCAGTTCTTC. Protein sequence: CASSQEGGSYNEQFF.

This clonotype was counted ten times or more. CDR3: CASSLGTGTSAQHF. CDR3 DNA: TGTGCCAGCAGCTTAGGGACAGGGACCTCGGCCCAGCATTTT. The chain joins TRBV7-2 to TRBJ1-5; TRBD1 matches at 8 bases. The CDR3 has 14 amino acids. From germline, CDR1 is SGHTA and CDR2 FQGNSA. V dropped 1 base and J dropped 11; count of bases not matched to a gene: 7.

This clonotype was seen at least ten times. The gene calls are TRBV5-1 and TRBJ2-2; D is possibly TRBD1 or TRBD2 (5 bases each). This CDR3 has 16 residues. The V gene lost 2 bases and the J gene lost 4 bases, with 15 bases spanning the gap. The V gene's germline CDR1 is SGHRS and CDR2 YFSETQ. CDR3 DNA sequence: TGCGCCAGCAGCTTCTCCCGGGACCCCACCACCGGGGAGCTGTTTTTT. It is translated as CASSFSRDPTTGELFF.

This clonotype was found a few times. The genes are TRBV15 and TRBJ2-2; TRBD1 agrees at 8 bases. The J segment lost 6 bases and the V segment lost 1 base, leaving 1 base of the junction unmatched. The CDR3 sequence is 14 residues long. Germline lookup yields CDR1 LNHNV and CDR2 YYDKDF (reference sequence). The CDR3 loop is CATSRATGAGELFF. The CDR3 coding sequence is TGTGCCACCAGCAGAGCGACAGGGGCCGGGGAGCTGTTTTTT.

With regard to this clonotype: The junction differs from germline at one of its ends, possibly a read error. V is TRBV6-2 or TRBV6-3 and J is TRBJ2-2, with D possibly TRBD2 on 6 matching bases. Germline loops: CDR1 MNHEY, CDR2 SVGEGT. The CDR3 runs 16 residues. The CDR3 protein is CASSPSDQWSTGVLFF. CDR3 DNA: TGTGCCAGCAGTCCTAGCGACCAGTGGAGCACCGGGGTGCTGTTTTTT.

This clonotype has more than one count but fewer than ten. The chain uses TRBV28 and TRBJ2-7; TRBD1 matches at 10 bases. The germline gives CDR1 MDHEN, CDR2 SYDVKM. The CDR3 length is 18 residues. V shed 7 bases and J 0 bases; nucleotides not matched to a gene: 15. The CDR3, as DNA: TGTGCCAGCACTCCCGGGGACAGGGGATTAAAGTCCTCCTACGAGCAGTACTTC. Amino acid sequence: CASTPGDRGLKSSYEQYF.

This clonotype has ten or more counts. As DNA, the CDR3 is TGTGCCAGCAGGCAACAGGGGGGCTCCTACAATGAGCAGTTCTTC. It is translated as CASRQQGGSYNEQFF. The chain carries TRBV6-5 and TRBJ2-1, with 8 bases matching TRBD1. The CDR3 has 15 amino acids. The germline V gene has CDR1 MNHEY and CDR2 SVGAGI. The J segment lost 0 bases and the V segment lost 6 bases, leaving 4 bases of the junction unmatched.

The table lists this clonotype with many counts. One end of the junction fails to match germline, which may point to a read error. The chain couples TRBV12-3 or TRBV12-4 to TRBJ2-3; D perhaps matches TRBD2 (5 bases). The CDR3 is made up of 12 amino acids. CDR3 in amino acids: CASTPSTDTQYF. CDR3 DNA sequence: TGTGCCAGCACCCCTAGCACTGATACGCAGTATTTT.

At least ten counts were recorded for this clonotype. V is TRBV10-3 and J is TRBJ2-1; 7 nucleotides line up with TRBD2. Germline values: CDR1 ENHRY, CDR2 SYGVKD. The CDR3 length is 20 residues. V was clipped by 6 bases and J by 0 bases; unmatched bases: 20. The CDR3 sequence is CAISLGASGSMFSSYNEQFF. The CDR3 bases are TGTGCCATCAGCCTAGGGGCTAGCGGATCGATGTTTAGCTCCTACAATGAGCAGTTCTTC.

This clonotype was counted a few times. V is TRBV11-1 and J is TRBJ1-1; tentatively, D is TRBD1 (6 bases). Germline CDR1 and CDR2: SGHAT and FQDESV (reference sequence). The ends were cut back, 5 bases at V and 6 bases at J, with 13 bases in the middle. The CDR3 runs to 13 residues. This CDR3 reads CASSARQDSEAFF. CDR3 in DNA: TGTGCCAGCAGCGCTAGACAGGATTCTGAAGCTTTCTTT.

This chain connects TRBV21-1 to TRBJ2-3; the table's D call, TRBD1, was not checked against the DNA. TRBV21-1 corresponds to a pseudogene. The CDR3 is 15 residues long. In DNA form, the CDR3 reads TGTGCCAGCAGCAAAGTGGGACAGAACACAGATACGCAGTATTTT. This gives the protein CASSKVGQNTDTQYF.

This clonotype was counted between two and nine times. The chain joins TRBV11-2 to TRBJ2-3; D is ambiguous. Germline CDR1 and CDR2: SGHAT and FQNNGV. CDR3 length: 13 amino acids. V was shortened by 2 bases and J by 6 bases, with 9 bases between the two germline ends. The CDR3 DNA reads TGTGCCAGCAGCTTACGAATTTTGGATACGCAGTATTTT. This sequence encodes CASSLRILDTQYF.

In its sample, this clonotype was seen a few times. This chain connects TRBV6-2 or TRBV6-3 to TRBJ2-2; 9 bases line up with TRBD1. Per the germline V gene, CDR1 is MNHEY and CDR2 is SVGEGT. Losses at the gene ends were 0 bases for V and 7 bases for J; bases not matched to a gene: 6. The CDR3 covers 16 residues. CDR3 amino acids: CASSYSTGGAGGELFF. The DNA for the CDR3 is TGTGCCAGCAGTTACTCAACAGGGGGCGCCGGCGGGGAGCTGTTTTTT.

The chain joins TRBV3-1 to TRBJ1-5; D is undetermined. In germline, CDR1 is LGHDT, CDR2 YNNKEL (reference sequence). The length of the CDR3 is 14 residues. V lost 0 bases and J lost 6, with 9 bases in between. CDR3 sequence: CASSQDLAGQPQHF. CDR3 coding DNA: TGTGCCAGCAGCCAAGATTTAGCTGGTCAGCCCCAGCATTTT. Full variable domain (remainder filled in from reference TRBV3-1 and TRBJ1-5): DTAVSQTPKYLVTQMGNDKSIKCEQNLGHDTMYWYKQDSKKFLKIMFSYNNKELIINETVPNRFSPKSPDKAHLNLHINSLELGDSAVYFCASSQDLAGQPQHFGDGTRLSIL.

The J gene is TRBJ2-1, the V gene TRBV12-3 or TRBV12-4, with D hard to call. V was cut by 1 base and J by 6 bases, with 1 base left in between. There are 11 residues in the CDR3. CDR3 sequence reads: CASSLVNEQFF. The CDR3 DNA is TGTGCCAGCAGTTTAGTCAATGAGCAGTTCTTC.